The 12 T cell receptor beta chains reported below all come from one sample, sequenced in a study of OX40 agonist ivuxolimab in advanced cancers. The data were produced by immunoSEQ multiplex PCR, yet TCRdb's version contains in-frame clones alone and is incomplete. The sample lists about 13,000 clones, less than 90% occurring once. Sequencing used CD4+ or CD8+ T cells sorted from blood, obtained in a trial of the OX40 agonist ivuxolimab. Every receptor here comes from an adult with an advanced solid tumor such as melanoma, head and neck, liver or kidney cancer.

This rearrangement joins TRBV11-2 to TRBJ2-1; 8 bases line up with TRBD2. V trimming: 4 bases; J trimming: 10 bases; junction bases outside the gene matches: 6. The CDR3 contains 13 residues. Germline V gene data show CDR1 as SGHAT and CDR2 as FQNNGV. The CDR3 protein is CASSSGGGWEQFF. For the CDR3, the DNA is TGTGCCAGCAGCTCGGGAGGGGGTTGGGAGCAGTTCTTC.

This chain uses TRBV9 with TRBJ1-3; D is ambiguous. The CDR3 is 13 residues long. Germline CDR1 SGDLS, CDR2 YYNGEE. Trimming removed 6 bases at V and 0 bases at J, with 7 bases between. CDR3: CASKADSGNTIYF. CDR3 DNA sequence: TGTGCCAGCAAAGCGGACTCTGGAAACACCATATATTTT.

V usage is TRBV7-8 and J usage is TRBJ2-7, with D possibly matching TRBD1 (6 bases). This CDR3 spans 18 amino acids. Trimming removed 5 bases at V and 0 bases at J, with 23 bases between. The V gene's germline CDR1 is SGHVS and CDR2 FQNEAQ. The CDR3 sequence is CASSTPPDRLQSSYEQYF. The CDR3 DNA is TGTGCCAGCAGCACTCCTCCGGACAGATTACAGAGCTCCTACGAGCAGTACTTC.

This chain links TRBV2 with TRBJ2-7; D might be TRBD1 or TRBD2, each matching 7 bases. Germline V gene sequence: CDR1 SNHLY, CDR2 FYNNEI. The CDR3 totals 14 residues. The V gene lost 6 bases and the J gene lost 2 bases, with 14 bases spanning the gap. The CDR3 sequence is CASSAGDRAYEQYF. The DNA for the CDR3 is TGTGCCAGCAGCGCGGGGGACAGAGCCTACGAGCAGTACTTC.

Details on this clone: A much bigger clone sits one base away, suggesting this may be a read error. This sample also contains other DNA sequences that code for the same CDR3. The gene calls are TRBV27 and TRBJ2-3, with D perhaps matching TRBD2 (6 bases). Germline lookup yields CDR1 MNHEY and CDR2 SMNVEV (reference sequence). This CDR3 has 13 residues. The V end lost 6 bases, the J end lost 5 bases, and 12 bases lay between the germline ends. This CDR3 reads CASSPTSEDTQYF. The CDR3 nucleotides read TGTGCCAGCAGCCCGACTAGTGAAGATACGCAGTATTTT.

CDR3 protein: CASSKRDRGINTEAFF. As DNA, the CDR3 is TGTGCCAGCAGCAAGCGGGACAGGGGAATTAACACTGAAGCTTTCTTT. This rearrangement joins TRBV7-8 to TRBJ1-1, with 10 bases aligning to TRBD1. The ends lost 5 bases at V and 2 bases at J; junction bases unmatched: 8. Germline CDR1 and CDR2: SGHVS and FQNEAQ. The CDR3 totals 16 residues. Using reference TRBV7-8 and TRBJ1-1 for the parts outside the CDR3, the full variable domain is GAGVSQSPRYKVAKRGQDVALRCDPISGHVSLFWYQQALGQGPEFLTYFQNEAQLDKSGLPSDRFFAERPEGSVSTLKIQRTQQEDSAVYLCASSKRDRGINTEAFFGQGTRLTVV.

The chain employs TRBV7-9 and TRBJ1-2, with D uncertain. CDR3 length equals 15 residues. The ends were cut back, 5 bases at V and 3 bases at J, with 16 bases in the middle. Germline V gives CDR1 SEHNR, CDR2 FQNEAQ (reference sequence). Here the CDR3 DNA reads TGTGCCAGCAGCACACGGGGAGGGTTAGACTATGGCTACACCTTC. Protein product: CASSTRGGLDYGYTF.

This chain joins TRBV4-1 and TRBJ1-1, with D possibly matching TRBD1 (6 bases). In germline, CDR1 is MGHRA, CDR2 YSYEKL. The ends were cut back, 0 bases at V and 7 bases at J, with 15 bases in the middle. CDR3 length: 15 residues. CDR3 nucleotide sequence: TGCGCCAGCAGCCAAGAACCAGGGGCGGCTAGTGAAGCTTTCTTT. Its translation: CASSQEPGAASEAFF.

V and J are TRBV30 and TRBJ2-7, with D maybe TRBD2 (6 bases). The CDR3 has 14 residues. The germline V gene encodes CDR1 GTSNPN and CDR2 SVGIG (reference sequence). Trimming took off 2 bases at V and 7 bases at J, with 18 bases between the two ends. This CDR3 reads CAWSWGSYGGEQYF. The CDR3 nucleotides read TGTGCCTGGAGTTGGGGCAGCTACGGAGGGGAGCAGTACTTC.

This clone was seen just once. J is TRBJ1-1 and V is TRBV2; the D is unclear. CDR1 and CDR2 from the germline V gene are SNHLY and FYNNEI. There are 16 residues in the CDR3. Trimming took off 2 bases at V and 3 bases at J, with 16 bases between the two ends. CDR3 region: CASSERSQDLHTEAFF. In DNA, the CDR3 is TGTGCCAGCAGTGAAAGATCTCAGGACCTACACACTGAAGCTTTCTTT.

This clone was detected only a few times. The CDR3 DNA reads TGTGCCAGCAGCCTTGGGACAGGGGAAAGACCCCAGCATTTT. This gives the protein CASSLGTGERPQHF. The chain uses TRBV5-6 and TRBJ1-5, with 10 bases lining up with TRBD1. Germline CDR1 and CDR2: SGHDT and YYEEEE. CDR3 size: 14 residues. Trimming at V came to 4 bases and at J to 10 bases, leaving 8 bases not matched to a gene.

This clone was seen once. The CDR3 DNA follows: TGTGCCTGGAGGCACGACGGGAGCTACAATGAGCAGTTCTTC. As protein: CAWRHDGSYNEQFF. The chain carries TRBV30 and TRBJ2-1, with D maybe TRBD2 (6 bases). Looked up from germline, CDR1 is GTSNPN and CDR2 is SVGIG (reference sequence). The CDR3 length is 14 residues. The ends were cut back, 3 bases at V and 3 bases at J, with 12 bases in the middle.